A selection of T cell receptor beta chains follows, all from one sample in a study of breast tumors, draining lymph nodes, adjacent tissues. TCRdb passed the multiplex PCR reads through MiXCR, listing each CDR3 protein once. Of about 19,000 distinct CDR3 sequences in the sample, 43% were seen once. Sequencing used breast tumor tissue. These receptors all stem from a female donor with breast cancer. Some clones in this sample may be carry-over from other donors' samples. The CDR3 runs from the conserved cysteine through the conserved F or W. D genes are given only for firm matches. Clone size, where shown, is once, few, many, or a class for clones that have expanded.

>TRBV6-5|TRBJ2-7|-|TRBD2
CASSRAGGGEQYF
TGTGCCAGCAGTCGGGCGGGAGGGGGCGAGCAGTACTTC
>TRBV7-8|TRBJ2-3|medium-sized|-
CASSPELLRRTDTQYF
TGTGCCAGCAGCCCCGAACTCCTACGACGCACAGATACGCAGTATTTT
>TRBV19|TRBJ2-3|-|-
CASSMYHNGNTDTQYF
TGTGCCAGTAGTATGTATCATAACGGGAACACAGATACGCAGTATTTT
>TRBV20-1|TRBJ1-2|many|-
CSAVDGEGGGYTF
TGCAGTGCTGTAGACGGGGAGGGTGGTGGCTACACCTTC
>TRBV20-1|TRBJ2-1|-|-
CSAGASQAYTEQFF
TGCAGTGCTGGGGCTAGCCAAGCATACACTGAGCAGTTCTTC
>TRBV20-1|TRBJ2-1|-|TRBD2
CSPSRGDEQFF
TGCAGTCCGTCACGGGGGGATGAGCAGTTCTTC
>TRBV11-1|TRBJ1-1|-|-
CASSLVDTLNTEAFF
TGTGCCAGCAGCTTGGTGGACACTTTGAACACTGAAGCTTTCTTT
>TRBV19|TRBJ2-3|once|-
CASSIDLTSESTDTQYF
TGTGCCAGTAGTATAGATTTGACTAGTGAAAGCACAGATACGCAGTATTTT
>TRBV19|TRBJ1-2|-|TRBD1
CASSPRQGLGGYTF
TGTGCCAGTAGTCCAAGACAGGGGCTTGGTGGCTACACCTTC
>TRBV11-2|TRBJ1-2|-|-
CASSLDNRQARGYTF
TGTGCCAGCAGCTTAGATAATAGACAGGCGAGAGGCTACACCTTC
>TRBV5-4|TRBJ2-7|many|TRBD1
CASSFRTGTFSYEQYF
TGTGCCAGCAGCTTCAGGACAGGGACGTTTTCCTACGAGCAGTACTTC
>TRBV5-8|TRBJ1-2|many|TRBD1
CASSWPTGGARGYTF
TGTGCCAGCAGCTGGCCGACAGGGGGCGCGCGTGGCTACACCTTC
>TRBV6-6|TRBJ2-2|-|-
CASSYVSRGELFF
TGTGCCAGCAGTTACGTATCTCGGGGGGAGCTGTTTTTT
>TRBV6-1|TRBJ2-1|many|-
CASSLRTEKQFF
TGTGCCAGCAGCCTGAGGACAGAAAAGCAGTTCTTC
>TRBV20-1|TRBJ2-1|many|-
CSAAKRDEQFF
TGCAGTGCTGCCAAGAGGGATGAGCAGTTCTTC
>TRBV7-3|TRBJ2-2|-|TRBD2
CASSLGSAGTGELFF
TGTGCCAGCAGCTTAGGATCAGCGGGGACCGGGGAGCTGTTTTTT
>TRBV19|TRBJ2-2|many|TRBD2
CASSMWASGFTGELFF
TGTGCCAGTAGTATGTGGGCTAGCGGATTCACCGGGGAGCTGTTTTTT
>TRBV6-5|TRBJ2-1|many|TRBD2
CANVAGGLFF
TGTGCCAACGTAGCGGGAGGCCTGTTCTTC
>TRBV20-1|TRBJ2-7|-|-
CSARSPGTNLQYF
TGCAGTGCTAGAAGCCCAGGGACAAACCTGCAGTACTTC
>TRBV20-1|TRBJ2-3|-|-
CSAREGKAHPSTDTQYF
TGCAGTGCTAGAGAAGGGAAGGCCCATCCGAGCACAGATACGCAGTATTTT
>TRBV4-1|TRBJ2-1|many|TRBD2
CASRGSNSYNEQFF
TGCGCCAGCCGCGGGAGTAATTCCTACAATGAGCAGTTCTTC
>TRBV20-1|TRBJ2-7|few|TRBD1
CSANLGQEFSYEQYF
TGCAGTGCTAATTTGGGACAGGAGTTCTCCTACGAGCAGTACTTC
>TRBV20-1|TRBJ1-5|many|-
CSAREGVPYSNQPQHF
TGCAGTGCTAGAGAGGGGGTTCCTTATAGCAATCAGCCCCAGCATTTT
>TRBV20-1|TRBJ2-5|many|-
CSASWGQTQSF
TGCAGTGCTAGCTGGGGGCAGACCCAGTCCTTC
>TRBV7-8|TRBJ2-3|-|-
CASTSQGGGGTGGRVLGTDTQYF
TGTGCCAGCACCTCTCAGGGAGGGGGAGGCACCGGGGGCCGAGTACTCGGAACAGATACGCAGTATTTT
>TRBV19|TRBJ1-2|-|-
CASSPTPANYGYTF
TGTGCCAGTAGCCCGACGCCTGCTAACTATGGCTACACCTTC
>TRBV4-1|TRBJ2-1|many|TRBD2
CASSQDGRGSGFYNEQFF
TGCGCCAGCAGCCAAGATGGGCGAGGTAGCGGGTTCTACAATGAGCAGTTCTTC
>TRBV29-1|TRBJ2-7|many|TRBD1
CSVSGTGRYEQYF
TGCAGCGTTTCCGGGACAGGGAGGTACGAGCAGTACTTC
>TRBV9|TRBJ2-3|medium-sized|-
CASTPADSTDTQYF
TGTGCCAGCACCCCAGCTGATAGCACAGATACGCAGTATTTT
>TRBV20-1|TRBJ2-5|medium-sized|TRBD1
CSASGQGKETQYF
TGCAGTGCTAGTGGACAGGGGAAAGAGACCCAGTACTTC
>TRBV19|TRBJ1-2|-|-
CASSITGSSYGYTF
TGTGCCAGTAGTATTACAGGGTCGAGCTATGGCTACACCTTC
>TRBV20-1|TRBJ2-3|-|TRBD2
CSATSGSSTDTQYF
TGCAGTGCTACTAGCGGATCTAGCACAGATACGCAGTATTTT
>TRBV14|TRBJ1-2|many|TRBD1
CASSHVGQGYYGYTF
TGTGCCAGCAGCCACGTGGGACAGGGCTACTATGGCTACACCTTC
>TRBV5-6|TRBJ2-7|many|-
CASSSPYRRYEQYF
TGTGCCAGCAGCTCCCCCTACCGGAGGTACGAGCAGTACTTC
>TRBV20-1|TRBJ1-5|medium-sized|TRBD1
CSAREGTGGNQPQHF
TGCAGTGCTAGAGAGGGGACAGGGGGCAATCAGCCCCAGCATTTT